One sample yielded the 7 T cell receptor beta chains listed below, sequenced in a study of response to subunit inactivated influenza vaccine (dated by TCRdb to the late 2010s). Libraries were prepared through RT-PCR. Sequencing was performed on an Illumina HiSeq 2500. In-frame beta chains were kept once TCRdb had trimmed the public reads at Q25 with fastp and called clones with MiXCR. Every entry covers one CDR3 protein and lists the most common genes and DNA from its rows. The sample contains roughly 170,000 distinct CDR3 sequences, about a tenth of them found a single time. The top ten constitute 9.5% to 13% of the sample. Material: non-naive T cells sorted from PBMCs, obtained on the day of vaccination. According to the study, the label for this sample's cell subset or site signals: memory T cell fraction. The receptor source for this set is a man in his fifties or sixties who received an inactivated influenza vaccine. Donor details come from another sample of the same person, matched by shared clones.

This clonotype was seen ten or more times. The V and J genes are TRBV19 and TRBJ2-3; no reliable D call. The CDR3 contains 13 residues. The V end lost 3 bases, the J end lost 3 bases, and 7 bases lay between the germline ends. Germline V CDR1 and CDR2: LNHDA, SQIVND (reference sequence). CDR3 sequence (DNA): TGTGCCAGTAGTATGAGGATGACAGATACGCAGTATTTT. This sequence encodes CASSMRMTDTQYF.

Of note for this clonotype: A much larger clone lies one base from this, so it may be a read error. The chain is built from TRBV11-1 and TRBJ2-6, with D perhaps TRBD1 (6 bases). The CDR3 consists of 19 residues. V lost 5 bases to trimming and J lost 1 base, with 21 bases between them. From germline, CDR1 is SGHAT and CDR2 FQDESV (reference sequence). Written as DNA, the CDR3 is TGTGCCAGCAGCCCAAGGTTGGGGGCAGGGAGATCTGGGGCCAACGTCCTGACTTTC. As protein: CASSPRLGAGRSGANVLTF. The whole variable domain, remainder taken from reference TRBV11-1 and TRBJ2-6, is EAEVAQSPRYKITEKSQAVAFWCDPISGHATLYWYRQILGQGPELLVQFQDESVVDDSQLPKDRFSAERLKGVDSTLKIQPAELGDSAMYLCASSPRLGAGRSGANVLTFGAGSRLTVL.

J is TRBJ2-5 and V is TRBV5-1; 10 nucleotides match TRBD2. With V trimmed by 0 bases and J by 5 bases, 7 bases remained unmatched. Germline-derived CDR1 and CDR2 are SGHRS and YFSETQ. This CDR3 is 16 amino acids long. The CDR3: CASSLVPSGGGETQYF. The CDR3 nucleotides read TGCGCCAGCAGCTTGGTACCTAGCGGGGGCGGGGAGACCCAGTACTTC.

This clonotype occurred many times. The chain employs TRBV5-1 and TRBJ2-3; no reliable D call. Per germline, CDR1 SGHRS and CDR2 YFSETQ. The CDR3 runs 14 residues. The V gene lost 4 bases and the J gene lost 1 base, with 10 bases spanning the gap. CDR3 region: CASSLGSGTDTQYF. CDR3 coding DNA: TGCGCCAGCAGCCTAGGAAGTGGCACAGATACGCAGTATTTT.

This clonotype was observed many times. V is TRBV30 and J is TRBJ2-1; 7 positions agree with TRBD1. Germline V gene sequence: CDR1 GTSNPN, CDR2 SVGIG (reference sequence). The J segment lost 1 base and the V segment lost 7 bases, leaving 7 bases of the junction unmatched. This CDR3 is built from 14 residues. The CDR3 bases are TGTGCCTTCCTGACAGGGAATTCCTACAATGAGCAGTTCTTC. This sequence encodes CAFLTGNSYNEQFF.

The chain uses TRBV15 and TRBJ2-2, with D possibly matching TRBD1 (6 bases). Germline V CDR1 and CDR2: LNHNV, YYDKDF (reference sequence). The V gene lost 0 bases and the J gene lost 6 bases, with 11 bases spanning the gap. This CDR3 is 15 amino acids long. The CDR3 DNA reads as TGTGCCACCAGCAGAGATAGGGGGTTGGCCGGGGAGCTGTTTTTT. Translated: CATSRDRGLAGELFF.

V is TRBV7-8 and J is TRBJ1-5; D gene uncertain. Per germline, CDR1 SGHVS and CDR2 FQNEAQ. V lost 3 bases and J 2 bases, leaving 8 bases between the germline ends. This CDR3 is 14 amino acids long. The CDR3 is CASSFGPRNQPQHF. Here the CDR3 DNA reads TGTGCCAGCAGCTTTGGACCCCGCAATCAGCCCCAGCATTTT.